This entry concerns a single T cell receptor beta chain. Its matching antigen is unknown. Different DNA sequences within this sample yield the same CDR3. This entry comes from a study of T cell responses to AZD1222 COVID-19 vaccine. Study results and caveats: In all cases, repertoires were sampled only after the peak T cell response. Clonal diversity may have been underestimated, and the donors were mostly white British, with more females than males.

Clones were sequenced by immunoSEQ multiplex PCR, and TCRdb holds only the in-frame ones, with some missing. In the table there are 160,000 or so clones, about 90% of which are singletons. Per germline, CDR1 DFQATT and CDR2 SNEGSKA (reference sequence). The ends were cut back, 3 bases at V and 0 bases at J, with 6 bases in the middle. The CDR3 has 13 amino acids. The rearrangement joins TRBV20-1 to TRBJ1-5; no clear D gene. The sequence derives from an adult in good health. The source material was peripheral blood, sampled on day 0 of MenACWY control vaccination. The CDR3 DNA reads TGCAGTGCTAGTCCTCTTAGCAATCAGCCCCAGCATTTT. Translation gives CSASPLSNQPQHF.